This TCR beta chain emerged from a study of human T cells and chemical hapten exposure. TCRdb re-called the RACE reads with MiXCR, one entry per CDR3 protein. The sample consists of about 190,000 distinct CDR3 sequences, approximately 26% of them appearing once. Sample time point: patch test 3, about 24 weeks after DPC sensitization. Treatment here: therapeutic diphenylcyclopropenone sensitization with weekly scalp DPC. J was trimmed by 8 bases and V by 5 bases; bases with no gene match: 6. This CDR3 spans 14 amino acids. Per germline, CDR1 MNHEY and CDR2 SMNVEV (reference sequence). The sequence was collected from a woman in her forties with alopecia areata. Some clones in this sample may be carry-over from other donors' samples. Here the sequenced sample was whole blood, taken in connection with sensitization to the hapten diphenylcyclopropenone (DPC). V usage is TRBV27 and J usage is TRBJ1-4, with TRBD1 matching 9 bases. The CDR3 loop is CASSPGQGFEKLFF. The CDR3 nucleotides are TGTGCCAGCAGTCCGGGACAGGGTTTCGAAAAACTGTTTTTT.